The clone carrying this T cell receptor (beta chain) appeared many times. A single record per CDR3 protein comes from TCRdb applying MiXCR to the RT-PCR reads. The profile shows about 680,000 distinct CDR3 sequences, 11% to 15% of them singletons. V lost 0 bases and J lost 8; bases outside the gene matches: 3. The CDR3 loop spans 15 amino acids. Germline lookup yields CDR1 MGHRA and CDR2 YSYEKL. The sample was memory CD4+ T cells from blood. This TCR came from a female donor in good health, serving as a healthy control. This chain uses TRBV4-1 with TRBJ2-1, with 11 bases that match TRBD2. CDR3 sequence: CASSQDTSGRYEQFF. CDR3 DNA sequence: TGCGCCAGCAGCCAAGATACTAGCGGGAGATATGAGCAGTTCTTC.